This TCR beta chain was retrieved from a study of blood T cell repertoires in COVID-19. Study-wide background: COVID-19 samples collected from the United States, Italy and Spain covered acute and convalescent phases.

Original analysis: Amplification with reference gene primers provided the estimates of nucleated cell counts. Sequenced by immunoSEQ multiplex PCR; TCRdb stores in-frame clones only, minus some. That table gives V, J and clone size, and the DNA gave D and trimming. This sample has around 100,000 clones, with about nine tenths found just once. After removal of 6 bases from V and 9 bases from J, the junction contained 6 bases not matched to a gene. The CDR3 covers 15 residues. Per the germline V gene, CDR1 is MNHEY and CDR2 is SVGAGI. This rearrangement joins TRBV6-5 to TRBJ1-6; 12 nucleotides line up with TRBD1. This sequence originates from a human donor with active COVID-19. The donor label of this sample is uncertain. The sample taken for sequencing was peripheral blood. The CDR3 sequence: CASRGGQGASSPLHF. CDR3 nucleotide sequence: TGTGCCAGCAGGGGGGGACAGGGGGCGTCTTCACCCCTCCACTTT.